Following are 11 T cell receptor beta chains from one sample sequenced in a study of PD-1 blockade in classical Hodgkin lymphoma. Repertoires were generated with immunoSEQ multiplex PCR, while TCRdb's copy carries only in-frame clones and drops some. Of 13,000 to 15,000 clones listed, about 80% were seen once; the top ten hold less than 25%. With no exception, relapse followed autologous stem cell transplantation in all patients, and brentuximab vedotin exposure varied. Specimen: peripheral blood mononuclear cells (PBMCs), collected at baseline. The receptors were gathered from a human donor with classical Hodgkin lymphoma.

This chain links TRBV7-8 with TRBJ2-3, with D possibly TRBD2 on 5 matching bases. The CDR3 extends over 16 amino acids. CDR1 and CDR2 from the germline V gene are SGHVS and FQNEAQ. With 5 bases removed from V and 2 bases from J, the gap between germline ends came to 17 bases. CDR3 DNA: TGTGCCAGCAGCCCCGCCTCCAGCGGCAACACAGATACGCAGTATTTT. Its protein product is CASSPASSGNTDTQYF.

The CDR3 protein is CSARDGETNEKLFF. The DNA for the CDR3 is TGCAGCGCCCGGGACGGGGAAACTAATGAAAAACTGTTTTTT. The J gene is TRBJ1-4, the V gene TRBV29-1, with D possibly TRBD1 on 5 matching bases. The V end lost 7 bases, the J end lost 1 base, and 13 bases lay between the germline ends. The CDR3 runs 14 residues. Looked up from germline, CDR1 is SQVTM and CDR2 is ANQGSEA.

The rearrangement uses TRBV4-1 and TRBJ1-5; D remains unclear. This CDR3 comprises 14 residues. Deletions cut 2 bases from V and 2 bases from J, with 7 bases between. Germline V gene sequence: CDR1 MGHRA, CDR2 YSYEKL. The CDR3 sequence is CASSQPSRNQPQHF. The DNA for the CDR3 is TGCGCCAGCAGCCAACCCAGCCGCAATCAGCCCCAGCATTTT.

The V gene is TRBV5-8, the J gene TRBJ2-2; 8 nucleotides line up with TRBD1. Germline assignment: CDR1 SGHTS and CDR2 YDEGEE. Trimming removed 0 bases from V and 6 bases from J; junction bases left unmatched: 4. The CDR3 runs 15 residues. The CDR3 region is CASSLVATGAGELFF. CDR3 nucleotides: TGTGCCAGCAGCTTGGTAGCGACAGGGGCCGGGGAGCTGTTTTTT. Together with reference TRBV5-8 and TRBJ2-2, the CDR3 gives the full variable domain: EAGVTQSPTHLIKTRGQQATLRCSPISGHTSVYWYQQALGLGLQFLLWYDEGEERNRGNFPPRFSGRQFPNYSSELNVNALELEDSALYLCASSLVATGAGELFFGEGSRLTVL.

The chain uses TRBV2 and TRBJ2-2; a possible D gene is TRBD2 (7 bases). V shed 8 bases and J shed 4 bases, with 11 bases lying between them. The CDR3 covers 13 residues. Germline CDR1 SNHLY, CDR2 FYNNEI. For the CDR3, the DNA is TGTGCCAGCGCCGGGGGGCCCACCGGGGAGCTGTTTTTT. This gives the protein CASAGGPTGELFF. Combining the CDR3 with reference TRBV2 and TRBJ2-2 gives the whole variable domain EPEVTQTPSHQVTQMGQEVILRCVPISNHLYFYWYRQILGQKVEFLVSFYNNEISEKSEIFDDQFSVERPDGSNFTLKIRSTKLEDSAMYFCASAGGPTGELFFGEGSRLTVL.

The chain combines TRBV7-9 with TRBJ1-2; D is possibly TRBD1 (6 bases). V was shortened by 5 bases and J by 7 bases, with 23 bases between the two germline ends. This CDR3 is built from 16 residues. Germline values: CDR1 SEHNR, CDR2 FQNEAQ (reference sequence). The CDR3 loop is CASSLSTGHHGGGYTF. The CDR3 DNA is TGTGCCAGCAGCCTTTCAACAGGGCACCACGGTGGTGGCTACACCTTC.

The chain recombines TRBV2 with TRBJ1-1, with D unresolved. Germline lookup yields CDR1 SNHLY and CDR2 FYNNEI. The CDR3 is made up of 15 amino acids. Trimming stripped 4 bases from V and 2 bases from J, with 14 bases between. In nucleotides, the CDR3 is TGTGCCAGCAGTGCTCAACCCGTAGTCAACACTGAAGCTTTCTTT. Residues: CASSAQPVVNTEAFF.

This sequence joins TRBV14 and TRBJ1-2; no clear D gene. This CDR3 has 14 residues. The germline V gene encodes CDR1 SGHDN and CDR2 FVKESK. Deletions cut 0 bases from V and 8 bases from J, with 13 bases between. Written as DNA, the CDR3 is TGTGCCAGCAGCCAAGATGTGTATTCGATGGGCTACACCTTC. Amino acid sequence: CASSQDVYSMGYTF.

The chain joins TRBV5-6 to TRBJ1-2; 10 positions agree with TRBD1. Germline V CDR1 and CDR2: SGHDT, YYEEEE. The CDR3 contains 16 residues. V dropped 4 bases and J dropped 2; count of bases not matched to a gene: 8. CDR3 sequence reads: CASSDRQGATNYGYTF. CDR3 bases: TGTGCCAGCAGCGACCGACAGGGGGCCACGAACTATGGCTACACCTTC.

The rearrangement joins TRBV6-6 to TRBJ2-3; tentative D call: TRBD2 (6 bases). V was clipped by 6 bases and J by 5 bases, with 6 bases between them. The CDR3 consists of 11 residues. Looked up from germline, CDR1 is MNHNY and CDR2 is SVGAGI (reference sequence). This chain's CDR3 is CASRGGDTQYF. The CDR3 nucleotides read TGTGCCAGCAGGGGGGGAGATACGCAGTATTTT.

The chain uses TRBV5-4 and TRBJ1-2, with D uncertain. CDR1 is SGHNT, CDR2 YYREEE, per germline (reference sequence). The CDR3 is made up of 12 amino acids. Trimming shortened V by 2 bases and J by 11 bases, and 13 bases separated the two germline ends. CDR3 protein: CASSLIVGIYTF. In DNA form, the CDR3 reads TGTGCCAGCAGCTTAATCGTCGGAATTTACACCTTC.